The source of this T cell receptor beta chain is a study of CD8+ T cells in alopecia areata. The wider study: Treated patients received oral tofacitinib, 5 to 10 mg twice daily. Patients remained on tofacitinib for 6 to 18 months and then went 6 months without it.

Reverse transcribed after extraction, RNA yielded cDNA as the sequencing template. The repertoire was sequenced with immunoSEQ multiplex PCR; TCRdb's copy has only in-frame clones and lacks some. Of 10,000 or so clones listed, roughly three fifths are singletons. Comments on this clone: The antigen is not known.

Study-wide findings and caveats: Lesional tissue from the scalp (especially in alopecia totalis/universalis) showed higher clonality than normal scalp.

Alopecia areata patients provided lesional scalp punch biopsies and peripheral blood, both collected for the study. The receptor comes from a human donor with alopecia areata. The sample was skin, taken at week 0.

The CDR3 DNA follows: TGTGCCAGCAGTTACTCTGAGATTACGAGAGCTTTCTTT. Its translation: CASSYSEITRAFF. The gene calls are TRBV6-5 and TRBJ1-1; the D is unclear. This CDR3 comprises 13 residues. Trimming stripped 0 bases from V and 10 bases from J, with 12 bases between. Germline V CDR1 and CDR2: MNHEY, SVGAGI.